Listed below are T cell receptor beta chains from one sample, sequenced in a study of shared clonotypes between healthy human individuals. Repertoires were generated with immunoSEQ multiplex PCR, while TCRdb's copy carries only in-frame clones and drops some. Of roughly 700,000 clones listed, about nine tenths were seen once; the top ten hold around a third. Sequencing was performed on memory CD8+ T cells from PBMCs. These receptors were collected from a young man in good health. Some clones in this sample may be carry-over from other donors' samples. Each CDR3 is given with its conserved first and last residue. Size values are once, few and many counts, or a class for expanded clones, and some rows have none.

clone size	V gene	J gene	CDR3 protein
.	TRBV7-9	TRBJ2-3	CASSSPARLAGLVDTQYF
.	TRBV11-2	TRBJ2-7	CASSLGGRFYEQYF
.	TRBV4-2	TRBJ2-7	CASSLIPGATYEQYF
.	TRBV28	TRBJ1-2	CASSYGGEWNYGYTF
.	TRBV7-2	TRBJ2-2	CASSVHTAGELFF
.	TRBV27	TRBJ2-1	CASSQPRLRRSYNEQFF
.	TRBV29-1	.	CSVEGTGLTYEQYF
.	TRBV27	TRBJ1-1	CASSLTVPTGGASTEAFF
once	TRBV20-1	TRBJ2-7	CSARTSRDKYF
once	TRBV11-3	TRBJ2-2	CASSSRTTNTGELFF
once	TRBV5-5	TRBJ1-2	CASSPGTGGIGYTF
.	TRBV28	TRBJ2-7	CASSTTRRASGDRSLYEQYF
.	TRBV7-9	TRBJ1-4	CASSHRQGANEKLFF
.	TRBV9	TRBJ1-4	CASSTGETNEKLFF
.	TRBV7-9	.	CASSPRDSPVILEQYF
.	TRBV27	TRBJ2-7	CASSFVGPQAYEQYF
.	TRBV28	TRBJ2-2	CASSLVSESGELFF
.	TRBV7-9	TRBJ2-5	CASSPLGRQETQYF
.	TRBV10-3	TRBJ2-6	CAISGTQRLSGANVLTF
.	TRBV28	TRBJ2-5	CASSLLGRGQLGQETQYF
.	TRBV7-9	TRBJ2-7	CASSPWDRAYEQYF
.	TRBV28	TRBJ2-2	CASSLWPRGTGDTGELFF
.	TRBV7-9	TRBJ2-7	CASSLGPGEQYF
.	TRBV27	TRBJ2-1	CASSPVPGQGHEQFF
.	TRBV5-1	TRBJ2-7	CASSLGVPSYEQYF
.	TRBV7-7	TRBJ1-4	CASSEGLSGYLANEKLFF
.	TRBV7-8	TRBJ1-5	CASSLRDGQFDQPQHF
.	TRBV6-5	TRBJ1-2	CASRDRLLSGYTF
.	TRBV11-2	TRBJ1-1	CASSHPDMNTEAFF
.	TRBV7-3	TRBJ2-1	CASSSRTSDLNEQFF
.	TRBV19	TRBJ1-5	CASSIFGPGRPQHF
.	TRBV14	TRBJ1-1	CASSQEAFF
.	TRBV4-3	TRBJ2-2	CASSHRGGTSGTGELFF
once	TRBV6-6	TRBJ2-5	CASSSSGRGFGETQYF
.	TRBV19	TRBJ2-7	CASSTLSGSNYEQYF
.	TRBV6-5	TRBJ2-5	CASWAGGAETQYF
.	TRBV5-8	TRBJ2-7	CASSLTIGQGAYEQYF
.	TRBV6-5	TRBJ2-7	CASSPDNFYEQYF
few	TRBV19	TRBJ1-1	CASIQTITPHEAFF
.	TRBV9	TRBJ2-7	CASSVGGTESYEQYF
.	TRBV4-3	TRBJ2-4	CASAGGVRDIQYF
.	TRBV10-3	TRBJ2-2	CAISEVAGDTGELFF
once	TRBV15	TRBJ2-7	CATRETGGSYEQYF
.	TRBV28	TRBJ1-5	CASSLPGVRNQPQHF
.	TRBV11-2	TRBJ1-2	CASSSFGQGLWDYGYTF